These 9 T cell receptor beta chains were all obtained from the same sample, sequenced in a study of blood T cells in healthy people across ages. Together with a sample-barcoded 5' primer, a J-beta primer mix was included in a second PCR lasting about 6 to 11 cycles. TCRdb reprocessed the 5' RACE reads via MiXCR and lists one record per CDR3 protein. The table shows approximately 850,000 distinct CDR3 sequences, with roughly 50% occurring only once. The sequencing input was blood. These receptors came from a man younger than 45 in good health.

This clonotype was counted only a few times. The J gene is TRBJ2-3, the V gene TRBV15; tentative D call: TRBD1 (5 bases). The germline V gene encodes CDR1 LNHNV and CDR2 YYDKDF (reference sequence). The CDR3 totals 15 residues. V dropped 8 bases and J dropped 8 bases, with 23 bases sitting between them. In DNA, the CDR3 is TGTGCCACCGGGGCTTACCAGGAGCTGGTAGGTACGCAGTATTTT. This translates into CATGAYQELVGTQYF. Supplemented by reference TRBV15 and TRBJ2-3, the full variable domain reads DAMVIQNPRYQVTQFGKPVTLSCSQTLNHNVMYWYQQKSSQAPKLLFHYYDKDFNNEADTPDNFQSRRPNTSFCFLDIRSPGLGDTAMYLCATGAYQELVGTQYFGPGTRLTVL.

The chain recombines TRBV24-1 with TRBJ2-7; D unresolved. This CDR3 comprises 15 residues. Germline V gene data show CDR1 as KGHDR and CDR2 as SFDVKD. V shed 2 bases and J shed 4 bases, with 14 bases lying between them. The CDR3 region is CATSDCVPAEYEQYF. The CDR3 region has the DNA TGTGCCACCAGTGATTGCGTCCCGGCAGAGTACGAGCAGTACTTC.

This rearrangement joins TRBV18 to TRBJ2-7, with TRBD1 matching over 10 bases. The J call may be faulty, since TRBJ2-5 better matches the DNA end. Germline CDR1 and CDR2: KGHSH and LQKENI. The CDR3 contains 13 residues. The CDR3 here is CASVGQGEETQYF. In nucleotides, the CDR3 is TGTGCCAGCGTCGGACAGGGGGAAGAGACCCAGTACTTC.

CDR3 bases: TGCAGTGGGGCCAGTCGGGACAGGGTTAAGGATGGCTACACCTTC. Translation: CSGASRDRVKDGYTF. The chain carries TRBV20-1 and TRBJ1-2, with TRBD1 identical over 9 bases. V shed 7 bases, J shed 6 bases, and the junction held 15 bases outside the gene matches. This CDR3 region has 15 residues. Germline V gives CDR1 DFQATT, CDR2 SNEGSKA (reference sequence).

The gene calls are TRBV29-1 and TRBJ2-3; D is unresolved. The CDR3 covers 12 residues. Trimming stripped 1 base from V and 14 bases from J, with 16 bases between. Germline V lookup: CDR1 SQVTM, CDR2 ANQGSEA. The CDR3, as DNA: TGCAGCGTTGAAGTTATAGGCCGTGAGAGGTATTTT. Translating it yields CSVEVIGRERYF.

This clonotype was picked up a small number of times. The chain recombines TRBV12-3 or TRBV12-4 with TRBJ1-2, with 7 positions matching TRBD1. With 8 bases clipped from V and 8 bases from J, the junction kept 5 bases outside the gene matches. The CDR3 sequence is 11 residues long. The CDR3 sequence: CASLGQRGYTF. The CDR3 nucleotides are TGTGCCAGCCTGGGACAGAGGGGCTACACCTTC.

The V gene is TRBV6-5, the J gene TRBJ2-7, with 10 bases fitting TRBD2. The trim removed 11 bases at V and 3 bases at J, leaving 13 bases unmatched. Germline CDR1 and CDR2: MNHEY and SVGAGI. The CDR3 has 15 amino acids. The CDR3 sequence is CAGKGLAGDLYEQYF. The DNA of the CDR3 is TGTGCCGGCAAAGGGCTAGCGGGAGACCTCTACGAGCAGTACTTC.

On this clonotype: A much larger clonotype is one base distant, so this may be a read error. This chain uses TRBV12-3 or TRBV12-4 with TRBJ2-7; 7 bases match TRBD2. The CDR3 consists of 12 residues. The chain's CDR3 is CASTAGGGERYF. CDR3 DNA sequence: TGTGCCAGCACCGCAGGCGGGGGTGAGCGGTACTTC.

This clonotype was picked up a small number of times. V gene TRBV29-1 combines with J gene TRBJ2-7; D is unclear. This CDR3 region has 12 residues. V lost 4 bases and J 3 bases, leaving 10 bases between the germline ends. Germline loops: CDR1 SQVTM, CDR2 ANQGSEA. CDR3 coding DNA: TGCAGCGTTGGAATCCGAGGCTACGAGCAGTACTTC. It yields the protein CSVGIRGYEQYF.